Presented here are 2 T cell receptor beta chains from one specimen sequenced in a study of T cells expressing NK-cell markers. From its re-call of the 5' RACE reads, TCRdb lists each CDR3 protein once, without DNA. The listing contains around 260,000 distinct CDR3 sequences. Sequenced input: blood T cells: a sorted CD56 or NKG2C T cell subset, CD4+ or CD8+ T cells, or bulk PBMC T cells (not recorded which). The receptors were gathered from a woman aged 18 to 75 in good health.

The chain recombines TRBV5-1 with TRBJ1-2; the TCRdb call, TRBD1, lacks DNA for checking. Germline V gene sequence: CDR1 SGHRS, CDR2 YFSETQ. The CDR3 is made up of 15 amino acids. CDR3 sequence reads: CASTPEGGFGYGYTF.

The J gene is TRBJ2-7, the V gene TRBV6-1; TCRdb's D gene call, TRBD1, goes unchecked for lack of DNA. This CDR3 is built from 13 residues. Germline loops: CDR1 MNHNS, CDR2 SASEGT. The CDR3 spells CASTLGQGYEQYF.